Listed here are 10 T cell receptor beta chains from one sample, sequenced in a study of T cells after yellow fever vaccination. TCRdb recomputed calls from the 5' RACE reads with MiXCR, one row per CDR3 protein. The sample includes around 320,000 distinct CDR3 sequences, less than 9.5% of them seen just once. This specimen consisted of CD4+ T cells sorted from PBMCs, obtained 5 days after the yellow fever booster vaccination. These receptors originate from a man between 18 and 29 years old who received the YFV17D yellow fever vaccine.

In its sample, this clonotype was seen a few times. V and J are TRBV5-1 and TRBJ2-6, with 10 bases that match TRBD1. The CDR3 is made up of 17 amino acids. Germline V lookup: CDR1 SGHRS, CDR2 YFSETQ. Losses at the gene ends were 4 bases for V and 1 base for J; bases not matched to a gene: 5. In DNA form, the CDR3 reads TGCGCCAGCAGCCAAGGACAGGGGGGGTCTGGGGCCAACGTCCTGACTTTC. It is translated as CASSQGQGGSGANVLTF.

This clonotype occurred a few times. The chain recombines TRBV7-2 with TRBJ2-3, with 7 bases matching TRBD2. Looked up from germline, CDR1 is SGHTA and CDR2 is FQGNSA. CDR3 length: 14 residues. V lost 8 bases and J lost 2; bases outside the gene matches: 7. CDR3 coding DNA: TGTGCCAGCGCGGGAGCGGGGTACACAGATACGCAGTATTTT. It encodes CASAGAGYTDTQYF.

The chain employs TRBV6-2 or TRBV6-3 and TRBJ2-7, with 9 bases lining up with TRBD1. CDR1 and CDR2 (germline): MNHEY, SVGEGT. J gave up 3 bases and V 0 bases, and 3 bases lay outside the gene matches. The CDR3 length is 15 residues. The CDR3 DNA follows: TGTGCCAGCAGTTACTCGAGACAGGGGGACTACGAGCAGTACGTC. Protein: CASSYSRQGDYEQYV.

This chain joins TRBV7-3 and TRBJ2-1, with D uncertain. V dropped 1 base and J dropped 5 bases, with 9 bases sitting between them. This CDR3 is 14 amino acids long. Per the germline V gene, CDR1 is SGHTA and CDR2 is FQGTGA. CDR3 protein: CASSLSSMNNEQFF. The DNA for the CDR3 is TGTGCCAGCAGCTTAAGTAGCATGAACAATGAGCAGTTCTTC.

This clonotype was counted a few times. The chain carries TRBV20-1 and TRBJ2-5; TRBD1 or TRBD2 may be the D gene (5 bases each). V gave up 5 bases and J gave up 4 bases, with 23 bases separating them. Germline-derived CDR1 and CDR2 are DFQATT and SNEGSKA (reference sequence). There are 16 residues in the CDR3. CDR3 residues: CSAGGASGRSLETQYF. CDR3 in DNA: TGCAGTGCTGGGGGAGCCTCGGGCCGTAGCCTAGAGACCCAGTACTTC.

This clonotype was counted at least ten times. The V gene is TRBV4-2, the J gene TRBJ2-5; 8 bases agree with TRBD2. This CDR3 has 17 amino acids. Germline loops: CDR1 LGHNA, CDR2 YNFKEQ. J lost 5 bases, V lost 0 bases, and 11 bases had no gene match. Written as DNA, the CDR3 is TGTGCCAGCAGCCAAGATATCCAGCGGGGGTATGGGGAGACCCAGTACTTC. Residues: CASSQDIQRGYGETQYF.

In this sample, this clonotype turned up a few times. The chain combines TRBV6-2 or TRBV6-3 with TRBJ2-2, with D perhaps TRBD1 (5 bases). This CDR3 region has 14 residues. The germline CDR1 and CDR2 sequences are MNHEY and SVGEGT. V gave up 6 bases and J gave up 6 bases, with 14 bases separating them. This CDR3 reads CASSPRGRAGELFF. Written as DNA, the CDR3 is TGTGCCAGCAGCCCTAGGGGTAGGGCCGGGGAGCTGTTTTTT.

In its sample, this clonotype was seen many times. One end of the junction fails to match germline, which may point to a read error. The gene calls are TRBV2 and TRBJ1-5; D is ambiguous. CDR1 and CDR2 (germline): SNHLY, FYNNEI. The CDR3 is 15 residues long. CDR3 nucleotides: TGTGCCAGCAGCGAAGCAAGGCCAAACAATCAGCCCCAGCATTTT. It specifies CASSEARPNNQPQHF.

This clonotype was seen only a few times. V is TRBV6-5 and J is TRBJ1-6; maybe TRBD1 (6 bases). Trimming pared 8 bases from V and 9 bases from J, leaving 11 bases between. The CDR3 length is 12 residues. Germline V gene lookup returns CDR1 MNHEY and CDR2 SVGAGI. In DNA form, the CDR3 reads TGTGCCAGCCAGGGGCTGGGTTCACCCCTCCACTTT. Translated: CASQGLGSPLHF.

This chain joins TRBV20-1 and TRBJ1-5; D perhaps matches TRBD1 (6 bases). Germline V CDR1 and CDR2: DFQATT, SNEGSKA (reference sequence). The CDR3 runs 13 residues. The V and J ends lost 5 bases and 5 bases respectively, with 13 bases between them. Written as DNA, the CDR3 is TGCAGTGCTGTACAGGGACGGGATCAGCCCCAGCATTTT. Translating gives CSAVQGRDQPQHF.